This is a list of T cell receptor beta chains from one sample in a study of patients and donors after allogeneic stem cell transplantation. MiXCR, applied by TCRdb to the RT-PCR reads, yields one record per CDR3 protein. The sample contains about a million distinct CDR3 sequences, under 20% of which appear only once. Sequenced sample: blood, either unsorted or a sorted T cell fraction (not recorded which). These receptors all stem from a human donor who was either an allogeneic HSCT recipient or a stem cell or donor lymphocyte infusion donor (not recorded which). It is not recorded whose cells these are; they may come from a transplant donor. Both conserved end residues are part of each CDR3. Each record gives: J gene, V gene, clone size, CDR3 length, D gene, CDR3 DNA, CDR3 protein. The D gene is left open where the match is weak. Clone size is given for some rows only: seen once, a few or many times, or a class if the clone is expanded.

TRBJ2-1 TRBV12-3/TRBV12-4 many 17 . TGTGCCAGCAGTTTAACACTGGGGGAGGTAACCTACAATGAGCAGTTCTTC CASSLTLGEVTYNEQFF
TRBJ2-7 TRBV7-2 few 16 TRBD2 TGTGCCAGCAGCTTAGGAGGGGGGACTAGGGTGAACGAGCAGTACTTC CASSLGGGTRVNEQYF
TRBJ1-2 TRBV12-3/TRBV12-4 many 15 . TGTGCCAGCAGCTACGGGACACCCCGAAACTATGGCTACACCTTC CASSYGTPRNYGYTF
TRBJ2-3 TRBV10-3 . 11 . TGTGCCATCAGTGCCGCAGATACGCAGTATTTT CAISAADTQYF
TRBJ1-2 TRBV7-9 few 14 TRBD1 TGTGCCAGCAGACCAGGGGGGGGTTTGGATGGCTACACCTTC CASRPGGGLDGYTF
TRBJ2-5 TRBV3-1 few 12 . TGTGCCAGCAGCCAAGAAGTTGGGGGGTGGAACTTC CASSQEVGGWNF
TRBJ1-2 TRBV12-3/TRBV12-4 few 16 TRBD1 TGTGCCAGCAGCCTCAGAACGGGGGCAGGGGGCATTGGCTACACCTTC CASSLRTGAGGIGYTF
TRBJ2-1 TRBV7-8 few 15 TRBD1 TGTGCCAGCAGCTTAGGTGACAGGGGAGGCGATGAGCAGTTCTTC CASSLGDRGGDEQFF
TRBJ1-6 TRBV6-1 few 14 TRBD1 TGTGCCAGCAGATTGACAGGGGTTAATTCACCCCTCCACTTT CASRLTGVNSPLHF
TRBJ2-1 TRBV18 few 16 . TGTGCCAGCTCACCAACATACAGTGTCTACTACAATGAGCAGTTCTTC CASSPTYSVYYNEQFF
TRBJ2-7 TRBV12-3/TRBV12-4 . 14 . TGTGCCAGCAGTTTTGGGCCCAAACTTGGCGAGCAGTACTTC CASSFGPKLGEQYF
TRBJ1-6 TRBV14 . 14 . TGTGCCAGCAGCCAAATGCAGTATAATTCACCCCTCCACTTT CASSQMQYNSPLHF
TRBJ2-1 TRBV9 . 17 . TGTGCCAGCAGCGTTGGGGGTGGTAGTGGGACCTACAATGAGCAGTTCTTC CASSVGGGSGTYNEQFF
TRBJ2-3 TRBV29-1 . 16 TRBD2 TGCAGCGTTCGATCCACCGGGGGGGCAAGGGGAGATACGCAGTATTTT CSVRSTGGARGDTQYF
TRBJ2-1 TRBV15 few 15 . TGTGCCACCAAACCGACAGTAACTTTCTACAATGAGCAGTTCTTC CATKPTVTFYNEQFF
TRBJ2-7 TRBV2 few 14 . TGTGCCAGCAGGGACCACAGGGTACCCTACGAGCAGTACTTC CASRDHRVPYEQYF
TRBJ1-1 TRBV9 many 14 TRBD1 TGTGCCAGCAGCCCCCGACAGGGGTACACTGAAGCTTTCTTT CASSPRQGYTEAFF
TRBJ1-5 TRBV7-6 . 18 TRBD1 TGTGCCAGCAGCTTCTTGCCGGGACAGGGGGTTAGCAATCAGCCCCAGCATTTT CASSFLPGQGVSNQPQHF
TRBJ2-2 TRBV9 . 15 TRBD2 TGTGCCAGCAGCCCAGAGGCAGGGAGGGCCGGGGAGCTGTTTTTT CASSPEAGRAGELFF
TRBJ2-7 TRBV6-2/TRBV6-3 . 15 TRBD2 TGTGCCAGCAGTTACTCACGGCTAGCGGGGAACGAGCAGTACTTC CASSYSRLAGNEQYF
TRBJ2-7 TRBV18 . 15 . TGTGCCAGCTCACGGACGACAGGTTCCCCCTACGAGCAGTACTTC CASSRTTGSPYEQYF